The entry below describes one TCR beta chain. Vbeta (60) and Jbeta (13) primers were used in the PCR. The table came from immunoSEQ multiplex PCR; TCRdb's copy has only in-frame clones and leaves some out. The data show some 150,000 clones, around 80% seen once. V was clipped by 0 bases and J by 2 bases, with 14 bases between them. CDR1 and CDR2 from the germline V gene are SGDLS and YYNGEE. The CDR3 loop spans 16 amino acids. This sample is drawn from a study of cytomegalovirus exposure and HLA in healthy donors. This sequence joins TRBV9 and TRBJ1-1, with unresolved D. The TCR comes from a man between 35 and 55 years old in good health and CMV-seronegative. Source material: PBMCs. CDR3 nucleotide sequence: TGTGCCAGCAGCGTAGACGTGGGTGGCGGAAACACTGAAGCTTTCTTT. It translates to CASSVDVGGGNTEAFF.